The clone carrying this T cell receptor (beta chain) has more than one count but fewer than ten. This sample also contains other DNA sequences that code for the same CDR3. The sample comes from a study of blood T cell repertoires in COVID-19. The CDR3 is made up of 12 amino acids. With 7 bases clipped from V and 6 bases from J, the junction kept 6 bases outside the gene matches. Germline CDR1 and CDR2: SGHRS and YFSETQ. Repertoires were generated with immunoSEQ multiplex PCR, while TCRdb's copy carries only in-frame clones and drops some. Of under 250,000 clones in the sample, roughly nine tenths were seen once.

The gene calls are TRBV5-1 and TRBJ1-2, with TRBD1 matching over 7 bases. Sequencing was performed on peripheral blood. This TCR derives from a man aged 40-55 years with acute or convalescent COVID-19. The CDR3 coding sequence is TGCGCCAGCTTCGACAGGGTCGATGGCTACACCTTC. It specifies CASFDRVDGYTF.